The T cell receptor beta chain described here comes from a study of blood T cell repertoires in COVID-19. Germline loops: CDR1 MNHEY, CDR2 SVGEGT. The junction had 7 bases not matched to a gene; V was cut back by 2 bases and J by 5 bases. The CDR3 runs 16 residues. Sequencing was performed with immunoSEQ multiplex PCR; in TCRdb, only in-frame clones are kept and a portion is missing. The data contain 150,000 to 200,000 clones, roughly 87% of them singletons. This clone was counted between two and nine times. This receptor was identified in a woman aged 50 to 65 with acute or convalescent COVID-19. The V gene is TRBV6-2 or TRBV6-3, the J gene TRBJ2-2, with TRBD2 matching 8 bases. Sequenced: peripheral blood. The CDR3 coding sequence is TGTGCCAGCAGTTACGCGGGACTAGGGCATACCGGGGAGCTGTTTTTT. The encoded protein is CASSYAGLGHTGELFF.